This T cell receptor beta chain was sequenced for a study of Graves' ophthalmopathy and Graves' hyperthyroidism. The germline CDR1 and CDR2 sequences are SGHAT and FQDESV (reference sequence). The CDR3 contains 15 residues. Amplified TCR beta CDR3 regions were obtained using RNA transcripts as template. HTBI primers were used in a first-round RT-PCR, which preceded a second-round multiplex PCR. TCRdb processed the multiplex PCR reads anew with MiXCR; each CDR3 protein has one entry. This sample carries 740,000 or so distinct CDR3 sequences, roughly two fifths of them seen once, and the ten largest clones take approximately 43%.

Sequencing input: peripheral blood. The clonotype was recovered from an adult man with Graves' ophthalmopathy. The chain recombines TRBV11-1 with TRBJ2-5, with 9 bases matching TRBD2. TRBJ2-1 matches the DNA end more closely, so the J call is doubtful. The CDR3 DNA reads as TGTGCCAGCAGCTTAGCACTAGCGGGCTACAATGAGCAGTTCTTC. Translating it yields CASSLALAGYNEQFF.